Following are 12 T cell receptor beta chains from one sample sequenced in a study of brain metastases from non-small cell lung cancer. The assay was immunoSEQ multiplex PCR, and TCRdb's table has in-frame clones only and misses some. The profile shows 600 to 950 clones, about 86% of them singletons. What was sequenced was primary lung tumor tissue. These receptors came from a donor aged 40 or older with non-small cell lung cancer.

In the case of this clone: The CDR3 ends on some other residue instead of the conserved phenylalanine or tryptophan, so this is likely a read error. The V gene is TRBV7-2, the J gene TRBJ2-4, with TRBD2 matching 9 bases. In germline, CDR1 is SGHTA, CDR2 FQGNSA. The CDR3 spans 18 residues. The V segment lost 5 bases and the J segment 1 base; nucleotides outside the gene matches: 12. CDR3 region: CASSGDLAGSVAKNIQYS. DNA of the CDR3: TGTGCCAGCAGCGGCGATCTAGCGGGGAGTGTGGCCAAAAACATTCAGTACTCC.

This sequence joins TRBV10-3 and TRBJ2-1; no definite D call. The CDR3 runs 17 residues. Between the trimmed V and J ends, which lost 0 bases and 5 bases, there was a span of 17 bases. CDR1 and CDR2 (germline): ENHRY, SYGVKD. CDR3: CAISESAARHYHNEQFF. The DNA of the CDR3 is TGTGCCATCAGTGAGTCTGCGGCTAGGCATTACCACAATGAGCAGTTCTTC.

The rearrangement links TRBV6-2 or TRBV6-3 to TRBJ2-5; tentative D call: TRBD2 (6 bases). The CDR3 runs to 14 residues. The V and J ends lost 4 bases and 8 bases respectively, with 17 bases between them. The germline gives CDR1 MNHEY, CDR2 SVGEGT. The DNA of the CDR3 is TGTGCCAGCAGTTCCCAATGGGAGGTTGGAACCCAGTACTTC. Translation: CASSSQWEVGTQYF.

The rearrangement joins TRBV28 to TRBJ2-5, with a possible D match to TRBD1 (6 bases). The CDR3 totals 13 residues. Germline V gene sequence: CDR1 MDHEN, CDR2 SYDVKM. V was trimmed by 6 bases and J by 5 bases, leaving 13 bases between them. This chain's CDR3 is CASRSNRAETQYF. As DNA, the CDR3 is TGTGCCAGCAGGTCAAACAGGGCCGAGACCCAGTACTTC.

The V and J genes are TRBV27 and TRBJ2-3; possibly TRBD1 for D (6 bases). There are 14 residues in the CDR3. Trimming took 4 bases from V and 5 from J, leaving 13 bases between them. CDR1 and CDR2 (germline): MNHEY, SMNVEV (reference sequence). In DNA form, the CDR3 reads TGTGCCAGCAGTTCGCAAACACAGGGAGATACGCAGTATTTT. This encodes CASSSQTQGDTQYF.

This clone was counted only a few times. The rearrangement uses TRBV6-1 and TRBJ1-2; D ambiguous. Germline V CDR1 and CDR2: MNHNS, SASEGT. The CDR3 sequence is 13 residues long. Trimming cost V 1 base and J 0 bases, with 3 bases left between them. CDR3: CASSEGANYGYTF. CDR3 in DNA: TGTGCCAGCAGTGAAGGAGCTAACTATGGCTACACCTTC.

The rearrangement links TRBV12-5 to TRBJ2-1; 7 nucleotides align to TRBD1. CDR1 and CDR2 (germline): LGHNT, FRNRAP. CDR3 length: 13 amino acids. V gave up 2 bases and J gave up 10 bases; unmatched junction bases: 5. The CDR3 coding sequence is TGTGCTAGTGGTTTGATCGCGACAGGGGAGCAGTTCTTC. As protein: CASGLIATGEQFF.

The J gene is TRBJ2-3, the V gene TRBV9; 9 bases line up with TRBD2. The germline V gene has CDR1 SGDLS and CDR2 YYNGEE. Trimming cost V 1 base and J 6 bases; bases outside gene matches: 9. CDR3 length equals 16 residues. The CDR3 region has the DNA TGTGCCAGCAGCGTAAAAGGGCGGGGGGGTTTGGATACGCAGTATTTT. It yields the protein CASSVKGRGGLDTQYF.

In its sample, this clone was seen once. This chain joins TRBV19 and TRBJ2-3; D not resolved. Germline CDR1 and CDR2: LNHDA and SQIVND (reference sequence). This CDR3 has 11 amino acids. The V end lost 3 bases, the J end lost 6 bases, and 4 bases lay between the germline ends. CDR3 protein: CASSIGDTQYF. For the CDR3, the DNA is TGTGCCAGTAGTATTGGGGATACGCAGTATTTT.

The chain carries TRBV27 and TRBJ2-5, with TRBD1 as a possible D gene (6 bases). Deletions cut 1 base from V and 4 bases from J, with 13 bases between. CDR1 MNHEY and CDR2 SMNVEV come from the germline V gene (reference sequence). The CDR3 extends over 15 amino acids. Here the CDR3 reads CASSLWGRVGETQYF. The DNA for the CDR3 is TGTGCCAGCAGTTTATGGGGGCGGGTGGGAGAGACCCAGTACTTC.

The chain recombines TRBV7-9 with TRBJ2-3; 12 positions match TRBD2. CDR3 length: 17 residues. J lost 2 bases, V lost 5 bases, and 8 bases had no gene match. CDR1 SEHNR and CDR2 FQNEAQ come from the germline V gene (reference sequence). In DNA form, the CDR3 reads TGTGCCAGCAGCCCCGGGCTAGCGGGAGGGTTCACAGATACGCAGTATTTT. The encoded protein is CASSPGLAGGFTDTQYF.

This sequence joins TRBV5-6 and TRBJ2-7, with D maybe TRBD1 (5 bases). V lost 4 bases, J lost 6 bases, and 14 bases lay in between. This CDR3 spans 13 amino acids. Germline V lookup: CDR1 SGHDT, CDR2 YYEEEE. The CDR3 loop reads CASSLGQIREQYF. CDR3 nucleotides: TGTGCCAGCAGCCTGGGGCAGATCCGCGAGCAGTACTTC.